This entry lists 13 T cell receptor beta chains sequenced from one sample in a study of OX40 agonist ivuxolimab in advanced cancers. The data were produced by immunoSEQ multiplex PCR, yet TCRdb's version contains in-frame clones alone and is incomplete. Of over 60,000 clones in the sample, 85% to 90% were seen once. This specimen was CD4+ or CD8+ T cells sorted from blood, taken in a trial of the OX40 agonist ivuxolimab. Receptors originate from an adult with an advanced solid tumor such as melanoma, head and neck, liver or kidney cancer.

The rearrangement links TRBV5-1 to TRBJ2-7, with D maybe TRBD1 (6 bases). Germline V gene lookup returns CDR1 SGHRS and CDR2 YFSETQ. CDR3 length equals 15 residues. V lost 1 base, J lost 1 base, and 12 bases lay in between. CDR3 DNA sequence: TGCGCCAGCAGCTTGCAAGGGACACAATCCTACGAGCAGTACTTC. It codes for CASSLQGTQSYEQYF.

This clone was picked up a small number of times. V and J are TRBV5-1 and TRBJ2-7; 7 nucleotides match TRBD2. Germline values: CDR1 SGHRS, CDR2 YFSETQ. V gave up 2 bases and J gave up 6 bases; unmatched junction bases: 5. The CDR3 runs to 13 residues. The CDR3 region is CASSFFREGEQYF. The DNA for the CDR3 is TGCGCCAGCAGCTTTTTCAGGGAGGGCGAGCAGTACTTC. The full variable domain, its missing parts supplied by reference TRBV5-1 and TRBJ2-7, is KAGVTQTPRYLIKTRGQQVTLSCSPISGHRSVSWYQQTPGQGLQFLFEYFSETQRNKGNFPGRFSGRQFSNSRSEMNVSTLELGDSALYLCASSFFREGEQYFGPGTRLTVT.

The V and J genes are TRBV18 and TRBJ2-7; 9 bases line up with TRBD1. This CDR3 spans 14 amino acids. The germline V gene has CDR1 KGHSH and CDR2 LQKENI. V lost 2 bases, J lost 6 bases, and 5 bases stayed unmatched. The CDR3: CASSPRTGESEQYF. CDR3 nucleotides: TGTGCCAGCTCACCAAGGACAGGGGAATCCGAGCAGTACTTC.

This CDR3 is CASSSRYVTGPEETQYF. The DNA of the CDR3 is TGCGCCAGCAGCTCACGCTATGTGACAGGGCCCGAAGAGACCCAGTACTTC. The rearrangement uses TRBV4-1 and TRBJ2-5, with TRBD1 matching over 7 bases. Germline CDR1 MGHRA, CDR2 YSYEKL. The CDR3 length is 17 residues. Trimming removed 5 bases from V and 3 bases from J; junction bases left unmatched: 15.

This chain joins TRBV28 and TRBJ2-3; D perhaps matches TRBD2 (7 bases). This CDR3 region has 14 residues. V was clipped by 7 bases and J by 5 bases, with 16 bases between them. Germline assignment: CDR1 MDHEN and CDR2 SYDVKM. CDR3 nucleotides: TGTGCCAGCACAGAGGGGGGGGCGATAGATACGCAGTATTTT. This sequence encodes CASTEGGAIDTQYF.

In its sample, this clone was seen a few times. The V and J genes are TRBV11-2 and TRBJ1-4, with TRBD1 matching over 7 bases. The V gene end was trimmed by 5 bases and the J gene end by 8 bases; junction bases not matched to a gene: 14. CDR3 size: 16 residues. Germline loops: CDR1 SGHAT, CDR2 FQNNGV. The CDR3: CASSAQPGGGMEKLFF. In DNA, the CDR3 is TGTGCCAGCAGCGCTCAACCAGGGGGAGGAATGGAAAAACTGTTTTTT.

This clone appeared many times. This sequence joins TRBV2 and TRBJ2-7; 7 bases align to TRBD1. This CDR3 has 15 residues. The V gene end was trimmed by 11 bases and the J gene end by 10 bases; junction bases not matched to a gene: 23. Germline CDR1 reads SNHLY; CDR2 reads FYNNEI. The CDR3 spells CAASMVQGLSTRQYF. The CDR3 coding sequence is TGTGCCGCAAGTATGGTACAGGGGCTCTCGACGCGCCAGTACTTC. Full variable domain (rest looked up from reference TRBV2 and TRBJ2-7): EPEVTQTPSHQVTQMGQEVILRCVPISNHLYFYWYRQILGQKVEFLVSFYNNEISEKSEIFDDQFSVERPDGSNFTLKIRSTKLEDSAMYFCAASMVQGLSTRQYFGPGTRLTVT.

V and J are TRBV28 and TRBJ1-4; 7 nucleotides match TRBD1. Germline values: CDR1 MDHEN, CDR2 SYDVKM. After removal of 5 bases from V and 8 bases from J, the junction contained 5 bases not matched to a gene. The CDR3 has 13 amino acids. CDR3 DNA: TGTGCCAGCAGTCAGGGGGGTTGGGAAAAACTGTTTTTT. This codes for CASSQGGWEKLFF.

V usage is TRBV5-1 and J usage is TRBJ2-3; D uncertain. Germline loops: CDR1 SGHRS, CDR2 YFSETQ. The CDR3 covers 12 residues. Trimming shortened V by 0 bases and J by 3 bases, and 2 bases separated the two germline ends. CDR3 residues: CASSLETDTQYF. CDR3 DNA: TGCGCCAGCAGCTTGGAAACAGATACGCAGTATTTT.

This sequence joins TRBV5-1 and TRBJ2-3; possibly TRBD2 for D (5 bases). Per the germline V gene, CDR1 is SGHRS and CDR2 is YFSETQ. Trimming stripped 0 bases from V and 6 bases from J, with 17 bases between. CDR3 length equals 16 residues. In DNA form, the CDR3 reads TGCGCCAGCAGCTTGGCCGGTACACCCGGGGTTGATACGCAGTATTTT. Amino acids: CASSLAGTPGVDTQYF.

V gene TRBV7-9 combines with J gene TRBJ2-5; TRBD1 matches 9 bases. The junction had 3 bases not matched to a gene; V was cut back by 5 bases and J by 2 bases. The V gene's germline CDR1 is SEHNR and CDR2 FQNEAQ (reference sequence). The CDR3 runs 14 residues. The CDR3 sequence is CASSPGTGQETQYF. CDR3 nucleotide sequence: TGTGCCAGCAGCCCCGGGACAGGGCAAGAGACCCAGTACTTC.

V and J are TRBV18 and TRBJ1-5; TRBD1 agrees at 8 bases. Germline CDR1 is KGHSH and CDR2 is LQKENI. V lost 5 bases, J lost 7 bases, and 4 bases stayed unmatched. CDR3 length: 13 residues. CDR3 residues: CASSSDREQPQHF. The CDR3 region has the DNA TGTGCCAGCTCATCGGACAGGGAACAGCCCCAGCATTTT.

The chain combines TRBV6-5 with TRBJ1-2; 9 nucleotides agree with TRBD1. The J segment lost 2 bases and the V segment lost 6 bases, leaving 7 bases of the junction unmatched. Germline CDR1 is MNHEY and CDR2 is SVGAGI. This CDR3 is built from 15 residues. CDR3 loop: CASRSGQGGNYGYTF. In DNA form, the CDR3 reads TGTGCCAGCAGGTCGGGACAGGGCGGGAACTATGGCTACACCTTC.